Below are 30 T cell receptor beta chains sequenced from a single sample in a study of blood T cells in healthy people across ages. The use of a sample-barcoded 5' primer and a J-beta primer mix characterized a second PCR of about 6 to 11 cycles. TCRdb redid the calling of the 5' RACE reads with MiXCR, one entry per CDR3 protein. This table has 950,000 to 1,200,000 distinct CDR3 sequences, 35% to 40% appearing once. The sample was blood. These receptors came from a man aged 18 to 30 in good health.

The chain has TRBV28 and TRBJ1-1; D may be TRBD1 (5 bases). Germline values: CDR1 MDHEN, CDR2 SYDVKM. This CDR3 has 12 residues. Trimming cost V 7 bases and J 12 bases, with 18 bases left between them. For the CDR3, the DNA is TGTGCCAGCACCCTCGGGGGAGAGGGTTCTTTCTTT. Translating it yields CASTLGGEGSFF.

V gene TRBV12-3 or TRBV12-4 combines with J gene TRBJ2-1; 9 bases fit TRBD1. J gave up 9 bases and V 5 bases, and 5 bases lay outside the gene matches. The length of the CDR3 is 13 residues. The CDR3 sequence is CASSLQQGAEQFF. The CDR3 DNA reads as TGTGCCAGCAGTCTCCAACAGGGGGCTGAGCAGTTCTTC.

The chain recombines TRBV4-1 with TRBJ1-5, with 7 positions matching TRBD1. In germline, CDR1 is MGHRA, CDR2 YSYEKL. The V gene end was trimmed by 5 bases and the J gene end by 7 bases; junction bases not matched to a gene: 17. The CDR3 is made up of 17 amino acids. CDR3 DNA: TGCGCCAGCAGCTTCTCCCACCACAGGGGTTCAGGGCAGCCCCAGCATTTT. Amino acids: CASSFSHHRGSGQPQHF.

The V and J genes are TRBV7-9 and TRBJ1-1; D possibly corresponds to TRBD1 (5 bases). Per germline, CDR1 SEHNR and CDR2 FQNEAQ (reference sequence). Trimming removed 0 bases at V and 3 bases at J, with 11 bases between. The CDR3 runs 15 residues. The CDR3: CASSLAGPRDTEAFF. CDR3 DNA: TGTGCCAGCAGCTTAGCCGGGCCCAGGGACACTGAAGCTTTCTTT.

This clonotype was recorded at least ten times. The chain recombines TRBV10-3 with TRBJ2-7; possibly TRBD1 for D (6 bases). V gave up 6 bases and J gave up 7 bases, with 13 bases separating them. The CDR3 is 12 residues long. Looked up from germline, CDR1 is ENHRY and CDR2 is SYGVKD. The CDR3 sequence: CAIRSDRTEQYF. The CDR3 nucleotides are TGTGCCATCAGAAGCGACAGGACTGAGCAGTACTTC.

This chain connects TRBV20-1 to TRBJ2-3; maybe TRBD2 (6 bases). V was shortened by 6 bases and J by 2 bases, with 18 bases between the two germline ends. The CDR3 runs 15 residues. Germline CDR1 is DFQATT and CDR2 is SNEGSKA (reference sequence). CDR3 DNA: TGCAGTGCCCGACGGGCCGGGAGATACACAGATACGCAGTATTTT. Protein product: CSARRAGRYTDTQYF.

V usage is TRBV14 and J usage is TRBJ2-5; TRBD2 matches at 7 bases. The germline V gene has CDR1 SGHDN and CDR2 FVKESK. The CDR3 covers 14 residues. Trimming took 3 bases from V and 5 from J; bases not matched to a gene: 6. The CDR3: CASSHLGGLETQYF. The CDR3 region has the DNA TGTGCCAGCAGCCATCTGGGAGGGTTGGAGACCCAGTACTTC.

This clonotype was seen a few times. This chain uses TRBV4-1 with TRBJ2-5; no clear D. V was pared by 4 bases and J by 5 bases, with 11 bases between. The CDR3 sequence is 13 residues long. Germline-derived CDR1 and CDR2 are MGHRA and YSYEKL. In nucleotides, the CDR3 is TGCGCCAGCAGCCGTAGCCTGCGGGAGACCCAGTACTTC. Protein: CASSRSLRETQYF.

This clonotype was recorded a few times. V and J are TRBV13 and TRBJ2-3; the D gene could be TRBD1 or TRBD2 (5 bases each). The CDR3 length is 17 residues. CDR1 is PRHDT, CDR2 FYEKMQ, per germline (reference sequence). Between the trimmed V and J ends, which lost 5 bases and 1 base, there was a span of 19 bases. CDR3 DNA: TGTGCCAGCAGCGGAAATGAGGCAGGGAGTGGCACAGATACGCAGTATTTT. Translation: CASSGNEAGSGTDTQYF.

This clonotype showed up just a few times. The CDR3 region has the DNA TGCAGCGGGCTCTCAAAGACCTCTGGGGCCAACGTCCTGACTTTC. Protein product: CSGLSKTSGANVLTF. The V call is TRBV29-1, the J call TRBJ2-6; D is undetermined. Germline V lookup: CDR1 SQVTM, CDR2 ANQGSEA. The V gene lost 7 bases and the J gene lost 0 bases, with 13 bases spanning the gap. The CDR3 spans 15 residues. The variable domain in full, completed from reference TRBV29-1 and TRBJ2-6, reads SAVISQKPSRDICQRGTSLTIQCQVDSQVTMMFWYRQQPGQSLTLIATANQGSEATYESGFVIDKFPISRPNLTFSTLTVSNMSPEDSSIYLCSGLSKTSGANVLTFGAGSRLTVL.

The gene calls are TRBV7-2 and TRBJ1-3, with 7 bases fitting TRBD1. Trimming removed 5 bases from V and 3 bases from J; junction bases left unmatched: 4. Germline V gene data show CDR1 as SGHTA and CDR2 as FQGNSA. This CDR3 is built from 14 residues. The CDR3 spells CASSRDSNGNTIYF. CDR3 nucleotide sequence: TGTGCCAGCAGCCGGGACAGCAATGGAAACACCATATATTTT.

In this sample, this clonotype turned up a few times. The chain carries TRBV5-6 and TRBJ1-1; D perhaps matches TRBD1 (5 bases). The germline CDR1 and CDR2 sequences are SGHDT and YYEEEE. Between the trimmed V and J ends, which lost 6 bases and 1 base, there was a span of 16 bases. The CDR3 has 15 amino acids. The CDR3 loop reads CASTRGLVGNTEAFF. CDR3 nucleotide sequence: TGTGCCAGCACTCGGGGACTCGTGGGGAACACTGAAGCTTTCTTT.

The V call is TRBV27, the J call TRBJ2-7; the D is unclear. Looked up from germline, CDR1 is MNHEY and CDR2 is SMNVEV (reference sequence). This CDR3 contains 13 residues. V was clipped by 5 bases and J by 5 bases, with 13 bases between them. The CDR3 sequence is CASSVRVFDEQYF. The CDR3 region has the DNA TGTGCCAGCAGTGTAAGGGTTTTTGACGAGCAGTACTTC.

This clonotype was seen only a few times. The chain carries TRBV13 and TRBJ1-2, with D tentatively TRBD1 (6 bases). The CDR3 contains 15 residues. Deletions cut 5 bases from V and 4 bases from J, with 17 bases between. Germline V gene data show CDR1 as PRHDT and CDR2 as FYEKMQ (reference sequence). CDR3 nucleotide sequence: TGTGCCAGCAGCGAAGGCACAGGGAGGGCCTATGGCTACACCTTC. This sequence encodes CASSEGTGRAYGYTF.

The table lists this clonotype with a few counts. The chain joins TRBV10-3 to TRBJ2-1; D ambiguous. Germline assignment: CDR1 ENHRY and CDR2 SYGVKD. With 2 bases removed from V and 3 bases from J, the gap between germline ends came to 14 bases. The CDR3 runs 16 residues. In DNA, the CDR3 is TGTGCCATCAGTGAGCGGAAGACGGGTAACTACAATGAGCAGTTCTTC. Amino acid sequence: CAISERKTGNYNEQFF.

This clonotype was detected a few times. The chain couples TRBV20-1 to TRBJ2-1; the match to TRBD2 covers 7 bases. After removal of 4 bases from V and 5 bases from J, the junction contained 2 bases not matched to a gene. Looked up from germline, CDR1 is DFQATT and CDR2 is SNEGSKA (reference sequence). The CDR3 is 12 residues long. As DNA, the CDR3 is TGCAGTGCTACGGGACTAAACAATGAGCAGTTCTTC. Translation gives CSATGLNNEQFF.

This clonotype was seen a handful of times. The chain is built from TRBV12-3 or TRBV12-4 and TRBJ1-5; D perhaps matches TRBD1 (5 bases). Trimming took off 6 bases at V and 1 base at J, with 10 bases between the two ends. The CDR3 is 14 residues long. The CDR3 DNA reads as TGTGCCAGCAGGAGGGGTGGGAGCAATCAGCCCCAGCATTTT. It yields the protein CASRRGGSNQPQHF.

CDR3 in DNA: TGCAGTGCCCCCTCCCCGAGTTGGCACCAGCATTTT. Translated: CSAPSPSWHQHF. The rearrangement uses TRBV20-1 and TRBJ1-5; D is unclear. V was clipped by 6 bases and J by 12 bases, with 18 bases between them. This CDR3 region has 12 residues. CDR1 is DFQATT and CDR2 is SNEGSKA in the germline V gene (reference sequence).

In its sample, this clonotype was seen a few times. The V and J genes are TRBV7-2 and TRBJ2-5, with D hard to call. V dropped 1 base and J dropped 4 bases, with 7 bases sitting between them. Germline lookup yields CDR1 SGHTA and CDR2 FQGNSA. The CDR3 runs to 13 residues. The CDR3 nucleotides read TGTGCCAGCAGCTTAGGGTATCGAGAGACCCAGTACTTC. Its translation is CASSLGYRETQYF.

The V call is TRBV3-1, the J call TRBJ2-3, with a possible D match to TRBD2 (6 bases). V shed 0 bases and J shed 2 bases, with 15 bases lying between them. This CDR3 comprises 17 residues. Germline values: CDR1 LGHDT, CDR2 YNNKEL (reference sequence). The CDR3: CASSQDLGGRNTDTQYF. CDR3 bases: TGTGCCAGCAGCCAAGATCTGGGGGGACGGAACACAGATACGCAGTATTTT.

This clonotype was seen a few times. The J gene is TRBJ2-1, the V gene TRBV12-3 or TRBV12-4; a possible D gene is TRBD1 (5 bases). There are 14 residues in the CDR3. Trimming pared 3 bases from V and 5 bases from J, leaving 11 bases between. CDR3 residues: CASSFRLGDNEQFF. DNA of the CDR3: TGTGCCAGCAGTTTCCGGCTAGGGGACAATGAGCAGTTCTTC.

In this sample, this clonotype turned up a few times. The chain recombines TRBV5-1 with TRBJ1-2; D is ambiguous. The germline V gene has CDR1 SGHRS and CDR2 YFSETQ. There are 14 residues in the CDR3. V was trimmed by 3 bases and J by 5 bases, leaving 14 bases between them. For the CDR3, the DNA is TGCGCCAGCAGCTCGGACGGAGCGGCTTATGGCTACACCTTC. It translates to CASSSDGAAYGYTF. The complete variable domain, with remaining parts taken from reference TRBV5-1 and TRBJ1-2, reads KAGVTQTPRYLIKTRGQQVTLSCSPISGHRSVSWYQQTPGQGLQFLFEYFSETQRNKGNFPGRFSGRQFSNSRSEMNVSTLELGDSALYLCASSSDGAAYGYTFGSGTRLTVV.

The V call is TRBV6-5, the J call TRBJ1-5; 7 nucleotides agree with TRBD1. This CDR3 region has 15 residues. Germline CDR1 reads MNHEY; CDR2 reads SVGAGI. V lost 2 bases, J lost 2 bases, and 3 bases stayed unmatched. The CDR3 DNA reads as TGTGCCAGCAGTTACATAGGGACAGGCAATCAGCCCCAGCATTTT. It is translated as CASSYIGTGNQPQHF.

CDR3 in amino acids: CASSQKPEGPLAKNIQYF. CDR3 nucleotide sequence: TGTGCCAGCAGCCAGAAACCGGAAGGGCCCTTAGCCAAAAACATTCAGTACTTC. The chain couples TRBV4-2 to TRBJ2-4; D gene unclear. Trimming removed 3 bases at V and 0 bases at J, with 18 bases between. This CDR3 is 18 amino acids long. The germline gives CDR1 LGHNA, CDR2 YNFKEQ.

This clonotype was seen only a few times. V and J are TRBV12-3 or TRBV12-4 and TRBJ1-2; no reliable D call. Trimming cost V 2 bases and J 8 bases, with 12 bases left between them. The CDR3 covers 13 residues. The CDR3 protein is CASSLMGSGGYTF. The CDR3 DNA reads as TGTGCCAGCAGTTTAATGGGGTCGGGCGGCTACACCTTC.

This clonotype was observed a few times. V gene TRBV20-1 combines with J gene TRBJ1-1; D remains unclear. The V and J ends lost 1 base and 0 bases respectively, with 6 bases between them. Germline assignment: CDR1 DFQATT and CDR2 SNEGSKA (reference sequence). CDR3 size: 13 residues. Here the CDR3 reads CSARGKMNTEAFF. The CDR3 nucleotides read TGCAGTGCTAGAGGCAAAATGAACACTGAAGCTTTCTTT.

This chain joins TRBV15 and TRBJ1-2, with D unresolved. The CDR3 length is 13 residues. Germline V CDR1 and CDR2: LNHNV, YYDKDF (reference sequence). Trimming pared 1 base from V and 6 bases from J, leaving 9 bases between. As DNA, the CDR3 is TGTGCCACCAGCAGAGTACGGGTTGATGGCTACACCTTC. Amino acid sequence: CATSRVRVDGYTF.

The chain employs TRBV4-3 and TRBJ2-7; the match to TRBD1 covers 11 bases. V gave up 1 base and J gave up 7 bases; unmatched junction bases: 6. CDR3 length: 15 amino acids. Germline CDR1 and CDR2: LGHNA and YSLEER. The chain's CDR3 is CASSQAGQGVNEQYF. As DNA, the CDR3 is TGCGCCAGCAGCCAAGCGGGACAGGGGGTCAATGAGCAGTACTTC.

V gene TRBV28 combines with J gene TRBJ2-5; D unclear. The J call may be mistaken, given a closer DNA end match to TRBJ2-7. CDR1 is MDHEN and CDR2 is SYDVKM in the germline V gene. There are 12 residues in the CDR3. CDR3 sequence reads: CASRSGTYEQYF. The CDR3 nucleotides read TGTGCCAGCAGGTCAGGAACCTACGAGCAGTACTTC.

The chain recombines TRBV7-9 with TRBJ2-1; a possible D gene is TRBD2 (6 bases). CDR3 length equals 16 residues. V was clipped by 5 bases and J by 9 bases, with 23 bases between them. Looked up from germline, CDR1 is SEHNR and CDR2 is FQNEAQ (reference sequence). CDR3 coding DNA: TGTGCCAGCAGCCCTTCGGGCACTAGCCCGTCGGGTGAGCAGTTCTTC. It encodes CASSPSGTSPSGEQFF.